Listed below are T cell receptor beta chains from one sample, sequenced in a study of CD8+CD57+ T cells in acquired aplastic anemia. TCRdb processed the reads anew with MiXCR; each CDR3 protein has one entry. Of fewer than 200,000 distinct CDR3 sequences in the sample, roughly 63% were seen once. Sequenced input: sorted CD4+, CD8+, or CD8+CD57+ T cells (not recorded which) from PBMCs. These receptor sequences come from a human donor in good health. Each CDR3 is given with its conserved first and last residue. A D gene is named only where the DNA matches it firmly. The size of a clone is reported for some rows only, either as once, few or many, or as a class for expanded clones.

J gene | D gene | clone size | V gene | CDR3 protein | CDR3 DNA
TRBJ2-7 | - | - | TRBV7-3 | CASSSSGFEQYF | TGTGCCAGCAGCTCCTCCGGGTTTGAGCAGTACTTC
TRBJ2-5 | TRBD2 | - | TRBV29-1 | CSVDGGRETQYF | TGCAGCGTTGACGGGGGGAGGGAGACCCAGTACTTC
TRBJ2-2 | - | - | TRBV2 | CAGQNTGELFF | TGTGCCGGACAGAACACCGGGGAGCTGTTTTTT
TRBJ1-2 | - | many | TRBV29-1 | CSVESGQRYGYTF | TGCAGCGTTGAATCAGGACAGCGCTATGGCTACACCTTC
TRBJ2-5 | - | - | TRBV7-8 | CASSSPRSSVQTQYF | TGTGCCAGCAGCTCCCCCCGGTCTAGCGTCCAGACCCAGTACTTC
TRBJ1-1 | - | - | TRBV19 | CASSMGVGWTEAFF | TGTGCCAGTAGTATGGGGGTAGGGTGGACTGAAGCTTTCTTT
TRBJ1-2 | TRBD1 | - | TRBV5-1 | CASSLGQGRNYGYTF | TGCGCCAGCAGCTTGGGACAGGGGCGCAACTATGGCTACACCTTC
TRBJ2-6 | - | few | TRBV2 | CASSEQQANVLTF | TGTGCCAGCAGTGAACAACAGGCCAACGTCCTGACTTTC
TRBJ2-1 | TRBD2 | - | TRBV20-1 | CSASTLAGNYNEQFF | TGCAGTGCTAGCACTCTAGCGGGGAACTACAATGAGCAGTTCTTC
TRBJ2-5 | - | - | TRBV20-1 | CSAGRRGPPGTQYF | TGCAGTGCCGGACGGAGGGGGCCCCCCGGGACCCAGTACTTC
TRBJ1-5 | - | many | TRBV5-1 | CASSLWDAYNQPQHF | TGCGCCAGCAGCTTGTGGGACGCCTACAATCAGCCCCAGCATTTT
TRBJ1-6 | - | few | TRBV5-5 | CASSLEGATLHF | TGTGCCAGCAGCTTGGAGGGTGCAACCCTCCACTTT
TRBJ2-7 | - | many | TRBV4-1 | CASSQGGSTSYEQYF | TGCGCCAGCAGCCAGGGAGGATCCACCTCCTACGAGCAGTACTTC
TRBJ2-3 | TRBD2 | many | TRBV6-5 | CASSGTSVDPDTQYF | TGTGCCAGCAGTGGGACTAGCGTCGACCCAGATACGCAGTATTTT
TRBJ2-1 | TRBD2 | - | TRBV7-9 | CASSMSSGPYNEQFF | TGTGCCAGCAGCATGTCTAGCGGGCCCTACAATGAGCAGTTCTTC
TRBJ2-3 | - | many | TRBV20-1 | CSARDLRGRTDTQYF | TGCAGTGCTAGAGATCTGAGGGGACGCACAGATACGCAGTATTTT
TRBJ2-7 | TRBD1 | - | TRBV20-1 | CSARDSGQGNPYEQYF | TGCAGTGCTAGAGATTCCGGACAGGGGAACCCCTACGAGCAGTACTTC
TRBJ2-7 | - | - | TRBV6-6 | CASSYGDLGEQYF | TGTGCCAGCAGTTACGGGGACTTAGGGGAGCAGTACTTC
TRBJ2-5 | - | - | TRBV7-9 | CASSRAAIGETQYF | TGTGCCAGCAGCCGAGCGGCGATCGGGGAGACCCAGTACTTC
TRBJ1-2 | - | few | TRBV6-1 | CASSYVAGRVDGYTF | TGTGCCAGCAGTTACGTGGCAGGGCGTGTGGATGGCTACACCTTC
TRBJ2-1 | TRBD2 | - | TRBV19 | CASSTYLAGGKNEQFF | TGTGCCAGTAGTACGTATCTAGCGGGGGGGAAAAATGAGCAGTTCTTC
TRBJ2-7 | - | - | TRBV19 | CASSPRTGWIYEQYF | TGTGCCAGTAGTCCCCGGACTGGGTGGATCTACGAGCAGTACTTC
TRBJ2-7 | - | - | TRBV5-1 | CASSLGTRRDEQYF | TGCGCCAGCAGCTTGGGGACTCGGCGAGACGAGCAGTACTTC
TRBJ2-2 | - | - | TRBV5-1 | CASSLSGHGELFF | TGCGCCAGCAGCTTATCGGGTCACGGGGAGCTGTTTTTT
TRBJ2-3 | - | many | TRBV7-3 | CASSFGASSTDTQYF | TGTGCCAGCAGCTTTGGGGCTTCTAGCACAGATACGCAGTATTTT
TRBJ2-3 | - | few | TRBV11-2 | CASRDTDTQYF | TGTGCCAGCAGAGACACAGATACGCAGTATTTT
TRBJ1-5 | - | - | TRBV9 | CASSKGLAGVGSNQPQHF | TGTGCCAGCAGCAAAGGACTAGCGGGGGTAGGTAGCAATCAGCCCCAGCATTTT
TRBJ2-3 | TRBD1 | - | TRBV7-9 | CASSYPTDRGQNTQYF | TGTGCCAGCAGCTACCCAACCGACAGGGGGCAAAATACGCAGTATTTT
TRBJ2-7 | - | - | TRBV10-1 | CASSNWLTGEQYF | TGCGCCAGCAGTAACTGGCTTACGGGGGAGCAGTACTTC
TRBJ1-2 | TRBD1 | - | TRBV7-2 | CASTRQGLIGYTF | TGTGCCAGCACTCGACAGGGTCTGATTGGCTACACCTTC
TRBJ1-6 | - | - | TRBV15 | CATSSREISPSPLHF | TGTGCCACCAGCAGCAGAGAGATATCGCCTTCACCCCTCCACTTT
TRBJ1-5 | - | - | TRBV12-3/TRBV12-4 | CASSLDAAPQHF | TGTGCCAGCAGCCTGGATGCGGCTCCCCAGCATTTT
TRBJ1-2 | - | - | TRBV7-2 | CASSLWTDYGYTF | TGTGCCAGCAGCCTATGGACAGACTATGGCTACACCTTC
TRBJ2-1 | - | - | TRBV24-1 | CATSGYPNEQFF | TGTGCCACCAGCGGATATCCCAATGAGCAGTTCTTC
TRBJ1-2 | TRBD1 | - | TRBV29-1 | CSARTGGDGGYTF | TGCAGCGCTCGGACAGGGGGCGACGGTGGCTACACCTTC
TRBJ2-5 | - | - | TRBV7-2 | CASSPSWRGQETQYF | TGTGCCAGCAGCCCAAGTTGGCGGGGCCAAGAGACCCAGTACTTC
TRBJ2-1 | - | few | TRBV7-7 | CASSLDWGNNEQFF | TGTGCCAGCAGCTTAGACTGGGGAAACAATGAGCAGTTCTTC
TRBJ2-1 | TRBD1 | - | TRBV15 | CAVPGQGYNEQFF | TGTGCCGTACCGGGACAGGGCTACAATGAGCAGTTCTTC
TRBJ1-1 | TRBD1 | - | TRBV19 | CASSPLGQAAFF | TGTGCCAGTAGTCCCCTAGGACAGGCGGCTTTCTTT
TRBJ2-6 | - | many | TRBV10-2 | CASKQGSGANVLTF | TGCGCCAGTAAACAGGGCTCTGGGGCCAACGTCCTGACTTTC
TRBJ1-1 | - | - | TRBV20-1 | CSAIMGRTEAFF | TGCAGTGCTATTATGGGGCGGACTGAAGCTTTCTTT